This entry lists 20 T cell receptor beta chains sequenced from one sample in a study of T cell clones after liver transplantation (dated by TCRdb to between 2018 and 2021). The library came from the immunoSEQ multiplex PCR assay. TCRdb's version of the immuneACCESS table is confined to in-frame rearrangements and falls short of the full clone set. An unresolved V gene accounts for under half of the shortfall where checked; the remainder is of unknown origin. The sample table records roughly 72,000 clones; around 84% of these occur just once. Approximately 2.1% of the sample rests with the top ten. The material sequenced was CD4+ T cells from blood, taken around 50 months after liver transplant. The receptor source for this set is a human patient who received a liver transplant. After a transplant, some T cells may be of graft donor origin.

The chain uses TRBV11-2 and TRBJ2-1; D unresolved. The CDR3 runs 12 residues. Per the germline V gene, CDR1 is SGHAT and CDR2 is FQNNGV. Trimming stripped 3 bases from V and 6 bases from J, with 6 bases between. The CDR3 coding sequence is TGTGCCAGCAGCTTCGTCTCCAATGAGCAGTTCTTC. It encodes CASSFVSNEQFF.

In nucleotides, the CDR3 is TGCGCCAGCAGTTCTGACAGGTTTAGCTCCTACAATGAGCAGTTCTTC. It encodes CASSSDRFSSYNEQFF. V and J are TRBV5-1 and TRBJ2-1; possible D gene TRBD1, 6 bases. CDR1 is SGHRS and CDR2 is YFSETQ in the germline V gene. V shed 5 bases and J shed 0 bases, with 15 bases lying between them. The CDR3 length is 16 residues.

The V and J genes are TRBV5-4 and TRBJ2-2, with a tentative D call TRBD1 (6 bases). CDR1 is SGHNT, CDR2 YYREEE, per germline (reference sequence). V lost 5 bases to trimming and J lost 1 base, with 9 bases between them. The CDR3 spans 14 residues. CDR3 in DNA: TGTGCCAGCAGTCCGACAGGGAACACCGGGGAGCTGTTTTTT. It specifies CASSPTGNTGELFF. Supplemented by reference TRBV5-4 and TRBJ2-2, the full variable domain reads ETGVTQSPTHLIKTRGQQVTLRCSSQSGHNTVSWYQQALGQGPQFIFQYYREEENGRGNFPPRFSGLQFPNYSSELNVNALELDDSALYLCASSPTGNTGELFFGEGSRLTVL.

The genes are TRBV4-3 and TRBJ1-2; no clear D. This CDR3 has 16 residues. Germline values: CDR1 LGHNA, CDR2 YSLEER. V was trimmed by 3 bases and J by 1 base, leaving 15 bases between them. The CDR3 spells CASSQGFMSGNYGYTF. The CDR3 DNA follows: TGCGCCAGCAGCCAGGGCTTTATGAGCGGTAACTATGGCTACACCTTC.

The rearrangement links TRBV29-1 to TRBJ1-2; 11 bases fit TRBD1. The CDR3 runs to 16 residues. V lost 7 bases to trimming and J lost 1 base; unmatched junction nucleotides: 11. The germline V gene encodes CDR1 SQVTM and CDR2 ANQGSEA. In DNA form, the CDR3 reads TGCAGCGCCCAAACGGCGGGACAGGGGGTTAACTATGGCTACACCTTC. This encodes CSAQTAGQGVNYGYTF.

The genes are TRBV7-9 and TRBJ2-7, with D unresolved. V lost 0 bases to trimming and J lost 6 bases, with 3 bases between them. The CDR3 contains 11 residues. Germline CDR1 reads SEHNR; CDR2 reads FQNEAQ (reference sequence). The CDR3 nucleotides are TGTGCCAGCAGCTTAGCAGTCGAGCAGTACTTC. Protein: CASSLAVEQYF.

V gene TRBV5-1 combines with J gene TRBJ2-2; D is undetermined. This CDR3 contains 13 residues. Trimming stripped 4 bases from V and 3 bases from J, with 7 bases between. The V gene's germline CDR1 is SGHRS and CDR2 YFSETQ. CDR3: CASSGIYTGELFF. The CDR3 DNA reads as TGCGCCAGCAGCGGAATATACACCGGGGAGCTGTTTTTT. The entire variable domain, with the rest obtained from reference TRBV5-1 and TRBJ2-2, is as follows: KAGVTQTPRYLIKTRGQQVTLSCSPISGHRSVSWYQQTPGQGLQFLFEYFSETQRNKGNFPGRFSGRQFSNSRSEMNVSTLELGDSALYLCASSGIYTGELFFGEGSRLTVL.

Only one count was recorded for this clone. V is TRBV7-2 and J is TRBJ2-3, with 13 bases fitting TRBD2. The J segment lost 2 bases and the V segment lost 3 bases, leaving 8 bases of the junction unmatched. In germline, CDR1 is SGHTA, CDR2 FQGNSA. The CDR3 consists of 18 residues. CDR3 coding DNA: TGTGCCAGCAGCTTCTTCGGGACTAGCGGGACGGCCACAGATACGCAGTATTTT. Protein: CASSFFGTSGTATDTQYF.

The table lists this clone with a few counts. The chain joins TRBV6-5 to TRBJ2-7; 7 bases agree with TRBD2. There are 14 residues in the CDR3. Germline loops: CDR1 MNHEY, CDR2 SVGAGI. The trim removed 3 bases at V and 3 bases at J, leaving 5 bases unmatched. The DNA for the CDR3 is TGTGCCAGCAGTTATAGGGGAGGGGTCTACGAGCAGTACTTC. This encodes CASSYRGGVYEQYF.

This clone was seen a handful of times. The gene calls are TRBV28 and TRBJ2-7; D unresolved. Trimming stripped 2 bases from V and 3 bases from J, with 8 bases between. Germline lookup yields CDR1 MDHEN and CDR2 SYDVKM. There are 13 residues in the CDR3. The CDR3 nucleotides read TGTGCCAGCAGTTTAAACAGATACTACGAGCAGTACTTC. As protein: CASSLNRYYEQYF.

This clone was observed a handful of times. The rearrangement links TRBV7-9 to TRBJ2-3; perhaps TRBD1 as D (5 bases). Deletions cut 4 bases from V and 3 bases from J, with 8 bases between. The CDR3 runs to 13 residues. Germline-derived CDR1 and CDR2 are SEHNR and FQNEAQ (reference sequence). As DNA, the CDR3 is TGTGCCAGCAGCTCGAAGGGGACAGATACGCAGTATTTT. Encoded protein: CASSSKGTDTQYF.

V is TRBV6-5 and J is TRBJ2-7, with D perhaps TRBD1 (6 bases). From germline, CDR1 is MNHEY and CDR2 SVGAGI. Trimming cost V 5 bases and J 0 bases, with 11 bases left between them. The CDR3 contains 14 residues. In nucleotides, the CDR3 is TGTGCCAGCAGTCGCATCAGGGGCTCCTACGAGCAGTACTTC. As protein: CASSRIRGSYEQYF.

This clone was seen a handful of times. V gene TRBV28 combines with J gene TRBJ1-2, with D possibly TRBD1 on 6 matching bases. Between the trimmed V and J ends, which lost 5 bases and 3 bases, there was a span of 13 bases. This CDR3 has 14 amino acids. The V gene's germline CDR1 is MDHEN and CDR2 SYDVKM. The CDR3 loop reads CASSRGGGDYGYTF. CDR3 in DNA: TGTGCCAGCAGTCGTGGTGGGGGCGACTATGGCTACACCTTC.

This chain links TRBV7-8 with TRBJ1-5, with 8 bases lining up with TRBD1. V trimming: 5 bases; J trimming: 6 bases; junction bases outside the gene matches: 6. The CDR3 is made up of 14 amino acids. Germline V gene lookup returns CDR1 SGHVS and CDR2 FQNEAQ. This CDR3 is CASSPGDRGQPQHF. The CDR3 region has the DNA TGTGCCAGCAGCCCGGGCGACAGGGGTCAGCCCCAGCATTTT.

The chain joins TRBV9 to TRBJ2-3; 10 nucleotides line up with TRBD1. The junction had 10 bases not matched to a gene; V was cut back by 4 bases and J by 11 bases. This CDR3 spans 14 amino acids. The germline gives CDR1 SGDLS, CDR2 YYNGEE. The CDR3 spells CASSPRVRDRGQYF. DNA of the CDR3: TGTGCCAGCAGCCCAAGAGTCCGGGACAGGGGGCAGTATTTT. The variable domain in full, completed from reference TRBV9 and TRBJ2-3, reads DSGVTQTPKHLITATGQRVTLRCSPRSGDLSVYWYQQSLDQGLQFLIQYYNGEERAKGNILERFSAQQFPDLHSELNLSSLELGDSALYFCASSPRVRDRGQYFGPGTRLTVL.

The CDR3 is CASSSRQGEVEELFF. In nucleotides, the CDR3 is TGTGCCAGTAGTTCGAGACAGGGGGAAGTTGAGGAGCTGTTTTTT. The chain links TRBV19 to TRBJ2-2; 9 bases map to TRBD1. CDR1 and CDR2 from the germline V gene are LNHDA and SQIVND (reference sequence). Unmatched junction bases numbered 11, after V lost 5 bases and J lost 10 bases. This CDR3 has 15 residues.

The count of this clone is one. The rearrangement joins TRBV10-3 to TRBJ2-2; 10 bases line up with TRBD1. Germline trimming cut 0 bases from V and 7 bases from J; bases unmatched to any gene: 5. Germline lookup yields CDR1 ENHRY and CDR2 SYGVKD. The CDR3 extends over 16 amino acids. The CDR3 nucleotides read TGTGCCATCAGTGAGTCAGCGACAGGGGGCGGCGGGGAGCTGTTTTTT. Protein: CAISESATGGGGELFF.

This clone was seen a few times. The chain joins TRBV7-9 to TRBJ1-5; D remains ambiguous. V was pared by 5 bases and J by 2 bases, with 13 bases between. Germline V lookup: CDR1 SEHNR, CDR2 FQNEAQ (reference sequence). This CDR3 has 15 residues. The CDR3 sequence: CASSPTGSGNQPQHF. The CDR3 DNA reads TGTGCCAGCAGCCCAACCGGGTCGGGCAATCAGCCCCAGCATTTT.

This sequence joins TRBV2 and TRBJ2-1; D not certain. The CDR3 length is 12 residues. The germline V gene encodes CDR1 SNHLY and CDR2 FYNNEI. V shed 8 bases and J shed 5 bases, with 10 bases lying between them. The CDR3 DNA reads TGTGCCAGCCATACGATAAACAATGAGCAGTTCTTC. Its translation is CASHTINNEQFF.

This chain links TRBV5-4 with TRBJ1-4; possible D gene TRBD1, 5 bases. Trimming took off 0 bases at V and 2 bases at J, with 11 bases between the two ends. Germline V gene sequence: CDR1 SGHNT, CDR2 YYREEE (reference sequence). CDR3 size: 16 residues. The CDR3 spells CASSLAGGTTNEKLFF. The CDR3 DNA follows: TGTGCCAGCAGCTTGGCCGGCGGGACGACTAATGAAAAACTGTTTTTT.